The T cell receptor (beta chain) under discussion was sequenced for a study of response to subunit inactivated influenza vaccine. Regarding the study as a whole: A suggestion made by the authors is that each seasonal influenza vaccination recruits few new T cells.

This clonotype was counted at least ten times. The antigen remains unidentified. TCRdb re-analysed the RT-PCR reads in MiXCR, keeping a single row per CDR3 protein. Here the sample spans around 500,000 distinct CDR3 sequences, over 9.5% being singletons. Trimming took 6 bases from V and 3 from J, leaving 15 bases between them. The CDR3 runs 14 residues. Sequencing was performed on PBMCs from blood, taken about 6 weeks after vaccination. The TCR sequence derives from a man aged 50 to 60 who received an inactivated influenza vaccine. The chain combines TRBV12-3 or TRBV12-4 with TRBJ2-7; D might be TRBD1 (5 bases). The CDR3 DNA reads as TGTGCCAGCAGCACTCTCCGACAGCACTACGAGCAGTACTTC. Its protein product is CASSTLRQHYEQYF.